The 31 T cell receptor beta chains below all came from one sample that was sequenced in a study of neoadjuvant nivolumab and ipilimumab in lung cancer. Sequencing was performed with immunoSEQ multiplex PCR; in TCRdb, only in-frame clones are kept and a portion is missing. The data show 25,000 to 35,000 clones, about nine tenths seen once. The starting material was peripheral blood, obtained after neoadjuvant nivolumab, alone or with ipilimumab, at or shortly before surgery. Receptors were obtained from an adult with non-small cell lung cancer.

This sequence joins TRBV14 and TRBJ2-3; 9 nucleotides align to TRBD2. Trimming took 1 base from V and 8 from J; bases not matched to a gene: 10. The CDR3 contains 16 residues. CDR1 and CDR2 from the germline V gene are SGHDN and FVKESK. The CDR3 coding sequence is TGTGCCAGCAGCCAAGCGGACGTAGCGGGGGTTGCTACGCAGTATTTT. This gives the protein CASSQADVAGVATQYF.

The rearrangement links TRBV2 to TRBJ1-4; D unresolved. This CDR3 has 14 amino acids. Germline V gives CDR1 SNHLY, CDR2 FYNNEI. V was pared by 6 bases and J by 0 bases, with 8 bases between. CDR3 loop: CASRGGSTNEKLFF. Written as DNA, the CDR3 is TGTGCCAGCAGGGGCGGTTCAACTAATGAAAAACTGTTTTTT.

V gene TRBV5-4 combines with J gene TRBJ2-1, with TRBD2 matching over 8 bases. Germline CDR1 and CDR2: SGHNT and YYREEE (reference sequence). The CDR3 runs 16 residues. J lost 0 bases, V lost 6 bases, and 8 bases had no gene match. This CDR3 reads CASMSGGPFSYNEQFF. The CDR3, as DNA: TGTGCCAGCATGAGCGGGGGACCCTTCTCCTACAATGAGCAGTTCTTC.

The V call is TRBV5-4, the J call TRBJ2-5, with D perhaps matching TRBD1 (6 bases). The CDR3 has 14 amino acids. The V gene's germline CDR1 is SGHNT and CDR2 YYREEE (reference sequence). Trimming removed 0 bases from V and 4 bases from J, with 10 bases in between. The CDR3: CASSLVGGGETQYF. The CDR3 nucleotides are TGTGCCAGCAGCTTGGTAGGGGGTGGAGAGACCCAGTACTTC.

The genes are TRBV2 and TRBJ1-2; D gene ambiguous. The germline V and J ends were trimmed by 2 bases and 4 bases, with 8 bases remaining between them. CDR3 size: 13 residues. CDR1 and CDR2 from the germline V gene are SNHLY and FYNNEI. The CDR3 sequence: CASSEYRVYGYTF. DNA for the CDR3: TGTGCCAGCAGTGAATACAGAGTCTATGGCTACACCTTC. Full variable domain (rest looked up from reference TRBV2 and TRBJ1-2): EPEVTQTPSHQVTQMGQEVILRCVPISNHLYFYWYRQILGQKVEFLVSFYNNEISEKSEIFDDQFSVERPDGSNFTLKIRSTKLEDSAMYFCASSEYRVYGYTFGSGTRLTVV.

This clone has just one count. The chain has TRBV7-9 and TRBJ2-5; 7 bases fit TRBD1. Losses at the gene ends were 10 bases for V and 3 bases for J; bases not matched to a gene: 11. The CDR3 covers 14 residues. From germline, CDR1 is SEHNR and CDR2 FQNEAQ (reference sequence). CDR3 bases: TGTGCCATTAGAGGGGGCGCGTTTGAAGAGACCCAGTACTTC. The encoded protein is CAIRGGAFEETQYF. The full variable domain, its missing parts supplied by reference TRBV7-9 and TRBJ2-5, is DTGVSQNPRHKITKRGQNVTFRCDPISEHNRLYWYRQTLGQGPEFLTYFQNEAQLEKSRLLSDRFSAERPKGSFSTLEIQRTEQGDSAMYLCAIRGGAFEETQYFGPGTRLLVL.

This clone turned up a few times. The chain links TRBV10-3 to TRBJ2-2, with 10 bases aligning to TRBD1. The CDR3 is 15 amino acids. V gave up 4 bases and J gave up 3 bases; unmatched junction bases: 2. Germline CDR1 and CDR2: ENHRY and SYGVKD. The CDR3 DNA sequence: TGTGCCATCAGTGGGACAGGGGGAGACACCGGGGAGCTGTTTTTT. Translation gives CAISGTGGDTGELFF.

The chain joins TRBV6-1 to TRBJ2-7, with no clear D. The CDR3 has 11 residues. V dropped 7 bases and J dropped 2 bases, with 6 bases sitting between them. Per germline, CDR1 MNHNS and CDR2 SASEGT. CDR3 bases: TGTGCCAGCAATAATGCCTACGAGCAGTACTTC. Protein product: CASNNAYEQYF.

The rearrangement links TRBV25-1 to TRBJ2-4; D is undetermined. The germline CDR1 and CDR2 sequences are MGHDK and SYGVNS. The CDR3 totals 13 residues. Between the trimmed V and J ends, which lost 3 bases and 4 bases, there was a span of 7 bases. CDR3 DNA: TGTGCCAGCAGTGATCTGGGGAAAAACATTCAGTACTTC. Amino acid sequence: CASSDLGKNIQYF.

In DNA, the CDR3 is TGTGCCATCAGTACCGGGACAAAGAACACTGAAGCTTTCTTT. This sequence encodes CAISTGTKNTEAFF. V and J are TRBV10-3 and TRBJ1-1; weak D call: TRBD1 (6 bases). CDR1 is ENHRY, CDR2 SYGVKD, per germline. This CDR3 has 14 amino acids. V was trimmed by 5 bases and J by 1 base, leaving 11 bases between them.

V usage is TRBV7-8 and J usage is TRBJ2-7; TRBD2 might be the D (5 bases). The V end lost 5 bases, the J end lost 2 bases, and 13 bases lay between the germline ends. CDR1 is SGHVS, CDR2 FQNEAQ, per germline. The CDR3 loop spans 14 amino acids. CDR3 DNA: TGTGCCAGCAGCCCTACTAGGAAACCCTACGAGCAGTACTTC. Amino acid sequence: CASSPTRKPYEQYF.

The chain combines TRBV10-1 with TRBJ2-3; D not certain. Germline CDR1 WNHNN, CDR2 SYGVQD (reference sequence). Trimming pared 10 bases from V and 3 bases from J, leaving 14 bases between. The CDR3 spans 13 residues. The CDR3 DNA is TGCGCCACCTCAAAGGATGGAACAGATACGCAGTATTTT. Its translation is CATSKDGTDTQYF.

The chain carries TRBV10-3 and TRBJ2-5, with D maybe TRBD2 (6 bases). Germline V gene lookup returns CDR1 ENHRY and CDR2 SYGVKD. V was trimmed by 3 bases and J by 1 base, leaving 18 bases between them. This CDR3 has 17 amino acids. CDR3 protein: CAISEALARGLQETQYF. In DNA, the CDR3 is TGTGCCATCAGTGAAGCGTTGGCGCGGGGCCTCCAAGAGACCCAGTACTTC.

The chain links TRBV5-4 to TRBJ2-6; 9 positions agree with TRBD1. The CDR3 extends over 17 amino acids. Germline CDR1 reads SGHNT; CDR2 reads YYREEE (reference sequence). V gave up 4 bases and J gave up 0 bases; unmatched junction bases: 5. The CDR3 region has the DNA TGTGCCAGCAGCCAAGGGACAGGGACCTCTGGGGCCAACGTCCTGACTTTC. This translates into CASSQGTGTSGANVLTF.

CDR3 in amino acids: CASLDSLYEQYF. The CDR3 DNA follows: TGTGCCAGCTTGGACAGCCTCTACGAGCAGTACTTC. V gene TRBV6-1 combines with J gene TRBJ2-7, with D possibly TRBD1 on 6 matching bases. Germline V CDR1 and CDR2: MNHNS, SASEGT. This CDR3 region has 12 residues. Trimming removed 8 bases at V and 3 bases at J, with 11 bases between.

This clone has just a few counts. The rearrangement links TRBV7-3 to TRBJ1-1; D uncertain. The CDR3 spans 13 residues. V was clipped by 2 bases and J by 0 bases, with 4 bases between them. In germline, CDR1 is SGHTA, CDR2 FQGTGA. The CDR3 loop is CASSLSVNTEAFF. The CDR3 region has the DNA TGTGCCAGCAGCTTATCAGTGAACACTGAAGCTTTCTTT.

J is TRBJ1-2 and V is TRBV4-3; no definite D call. Between the trimmed V and J ends, which lost 0 bases and 4 bases, there was a span of 12 bases. The germline V gene encodes CDR1 LGHNA and CDR2 YSLEER. The CDR3 extends over 15 amino acids. The CDR3 coding sequence is TGCGCCAGCAGCCAAGACGGCCTTTTCGGCTATGGCTACACCTTC. Translated, it gives CASSQDGLFGYGYTF.

This clone was seen a single time. The gene calls are TRBV5-1 and TRBJ2-1; the D gene is possibly TRBD1 (6 bases). Between the trimmed V and J ends, which lost 2 bases and 3 bases, there was a span of 18 bases. Germline CDR1 SGHRS, CDR2 YFSETQ. The CDR3 totals 17 residues. The CDR3, as DNA: TGCGCCAGCAGCTTCAGGGCAGGGGACGCGTACTACAATGAGCAGTTCTTC. It codes for CASSFRAGDAYYNEQFF.

The chain recombines TRBV19 with TRBJ1-2; tentatively, D is TRBD1 (6 bases). V lost 7 bases to trimming and J lost 3 bases, with 15 bases between them. In germline, CDR1 is LNHDA, CDR2 SQIVND (reference sequence). The CDR3 is made up of 14 amino acids. The CDR3 loop reads CASTPGAGDYGYTF. In nucleotides, the CDR3 is TGTGCCAGTACACCGGGGGCCGGGGACTATGGCTACACCTTC.

The chain has TRBV9 and TRBJ2-1, with D uncertain. The V and J ends lost 4 bases and 4 bases respectively, with 12 bases between them. Germline V lookup: CDR1 SGDLS, CDR2 YYNGEE. This CDR3 comprises 14 residues. In DNA form, the CDR3 reads TGTGCCAGCAGCTCAATTAGTACATACAATGAGCAGTTCTTC. This encodes CASSSISTYNEQFF.

The chain combines TRBV2 with TRBJ2-2; 8 bases are a match to TRBD1. This CDR3 comprises 14 residues. J lost 4 bases, V lost 7 bases, and 5 bases had no gene match. The germline V gene encodes CDR1 SNHLY and CDR2 FYNNEI. CDR3: CASTRTGFTGELFF. The CDR3 bases are TGTGCCAGCACCCGGACAGGGTTCACCGGGGAGCTGTTTTTT.

The chain joins TRBV29-1 to TRBJ2-3; D gene uncertain. Trimming shortened V by 6 bases and J by 5 bases, and 9 bases separated the two germline ends. The CDR3 totals 11 residues. Germline CDR1 is SQVTM and CDR2 is ANQGSEA. CDR3 amino acids: CSVALGDTQYF. The CDR3 bases are TGCAGCGTCGCACTTGGAGATACGCAGTATTTT.

This sequence joins TRBV27 and TRBJ2-5, with a weak D call TRBD2 (5 bases). The CDR3 is 15 residues long. Germline lookup yields CDR1 MNHEY and CDR2 SMNVEV (reference sequence). V shed 4 bases and J shed 2 bases, with 14 bases lying between them. The CDR3 is CASSWTREEQETQYF. CDR3 bases: TGTGCCAGCAGTTGGACTCGGGAAGAACAAGAGACCCAGTACTTC.

The V and J genes are TRBV29-1 and TRBJ2-7; 11 bases fit TRBD1. CDR3 size: 14 residues. J lost 6 bases, V lost 7 bases, and 11 bases had no gene match. From germline, CDR1 is SQVTM and CDR2 ANQGSEA. The CDR3 spells CSATPGGQGGEQYF. CDR3 in DNA: TGCAGCGCCACTCCCGGGGGACAGGGGGGCGAGCAGTACTTC.

The CDR3 coding sequence is TGCAGCGTTGAAGCGGGGGCTAGCACAGATACGCAGTATTTT. Translated: CSVEAGASTDTQYF. This chain connects TRBV29-1 to TRBJ2-3; TRBD1 or TRBD2 may be the D gene (6 bases each). This CDR3 has 14 amino acids. Germline assignment: CDR1 SQVTM and CDR2 ANQGSEA. V was pared by 1 base and J by 0 bases, with 8 bases between.

The chain joins TRBV1 to TRBJ2-1; TRBD1, the table's D call, lacks a check against the DNA. TRBV1 is labeled a pseudogene. This CDR3 spans 13 amino acids. The CDR3 region has the DNA TGCACCAGCAGCCCAGGGCTATACAATGAGCAGTTCTTC. Its protein is CTSSPGLYNEQFF.

This chain connects TRBV13 to TRBJ2-3, with 12 bases aligning to TRBD2. Germline loops: CDR1 PRHDT, CDR2 FYEKMQ (reference sequence). The trim removed 2 bases at V and 5 bases at J, leaving 5 bases unmatched. This CDR3 comprises 16 residues. CDR3 in amino acids: CASSLNPSGGVDTQYF. The DNA of the CDR3 is TGTGCCAGCAGCTTAAATCCTAGCGGGGGGGTAGATACGCAGTATTTT.

V usage is TRBV4-2 and J usage is TRBJ1-2, with TRBD1 matching over 7 bases. This CDR3 is 15 amino acids long. The germline V gene encodes CDR1 LGHNA and CDR2 YNFKEQ. V gave up 2 bases and J gave up 1 base; unmatched junction bases: 4. The CDR3 DNA sequence: TGTGCCAGCAGCCAACCGGGACAGCTTAACTATGGCTACACCTTC. It specifies CASSQPGQLNYGYTF.

This clone was recorded a few times. The CDR3 is CASRVVKGYGYTF. In nucleotides, the CDR3 is TGTGCCAGCAGGGTTGTCAAGGGGTATGGCTACACCTTC. The chain is built from TRBV6-1 and TRBJ1-2; weak D call: TRBD1 (5 bases). CDR1 MNHNS and CDR2 SASEGT come from the germline V gene. Trimming pared 6 bases from V and 5 bases from J, leaving 13 bases between. This CDR3 spans 13 amino acids.

This clone came up once. The CDR3 reads CSAIQGGEQYF. The DNA of the CDR3 is TGCAGCGCGATACAGGGTGGCGAGCAGTACTTC. This chain joins TRBV29-1 and TRBJ2-7; TRBD1 might be the D (6 bases). V was trimmed by 7 bases and J by 6 bases, leaving 13 bases between them. CDR1 and CDR2 from the germline V gene are SQVTM and ANQGSEA. This CDR3 has 11 amino acids.

The chain couples TRBV6-1 to TRBJ2-3; 9 bases agree with TRBD2. The germline V gene has CDR1 MNHNS and CDR2 SASEGT. V dropped 2 bases and J dropped 8; count of bases not matched to a gene: 14. This CDR3 has 17 residues. The CDR3 is CASSENGRGGPTGTQYF. For the CDR3, the DNA is TGTGCCAGCAGTGAAAATGGGCGGGGGGGCCCCACGGGTACGCAGTATTTT.